The 32 T cell receptor beta chains below all came from one sample that was sequenced in a study of cytomegalovirus exposure and HLA in healthy donors. 60 Vbeta and 13 Jbeta primers were used in PCR. The protocol was immunoSEQ multiplex PCR, while the TCRdb copy is restricted to in-frame clones and leaves out a portion. The sample lists 170,000 or so clones; about 80% were seen once. The sample was PBMCs. These receptors were obtained from a man aged 55 to 70 in good health and CMV-seronegative.

This chain connects TRBV28 to TRBJ1-2; a possible D gene is TRBD1 (6 bases). Germline V gene lookup returns CDR1 MDHEN and CDR2 SYDVKM. Between the trimmed V and J ends, which lost 6 bases and 4 bases, there was a span of 9 bases. The CDR3 totals 12 residues. CDR3 sequence (DNA): TGTGCCAGCAGGGACAGCCTCTATGGCTACACCTTC. It specifies CASRDSLYGYTF.

This clone was counted between two and nine times. In DNA form, the CDR3 reads TGTGCCAGCAGTGCACTGTCCGGGACAGGGGTCAATGAGCAGTTCTTC. This sequence encodes CASSALSGTGVNEQFF. The chain recombines TRBV6-1 with TRBJ2-1, with 10 nucleotides matching TRBD1. The CDR3 runs 16 residues. Germline values: CDR1 MNHNS, CDR2 SASEGT. V shed 4 bases and J 6 bases; nucleotides not matched to a gene: 9.

V and J are TRBV14 and TRBJ2-1, with a possible D match to TRBD2 (6 bases). Germline CDR1 is SGHDN and CDR2 is FVKESK. The V and J ends lost 5 bases and 8 bases respectively, with 19 bases between them. The CDR3 has 15 amino acids. DNA of the CDR3: TGTGCCAGCAGCGTCATGGGTGGAGGGTTCTATGAGCAGTTCTTC. Translated: CASSVMGGGFYEQFF.

The chain couples TRBV5-1 to TRBJ2-2, with D possibly being TRBD2 (5 bases). CDR1 and CDR2 (germline): SGHRS, YFSETQ. The CDR3 is 17 residues long. V was cut by 4 bases and J by 6 bases, with 22 bases left in between. CDR3 region: CASSTPSPRERSGELFF. The CDR3 DNA sequence: TGCGCCAGCAGCACTCCATCCCCTAGGGAGAGGTCCGGGGAGCTGTTTTTT. Together with reference TRBV5-1 and TRBJ2-2, the CDR3 gives the full variable domain: KAGVTQTPRYLIKTRGQQVTLSCSPISGHRSVSWYQQTPGQGLQFLFEYFSETQRNKGNFPGRFSGRQFSNSRSEMNVSTLELGDSALYLCASSTPSPRERSGELFFGEGSRLTVL.

In its sample, this clone was seen a few times. The chain employs TRBV2 and TRBJ2-1, with D possibly matching TRBD2 (7 bases). The CDR3 has 12 amino acids. V was cut by 4 bases and J by 9 bases, with 10 bases left in between. CDR1 is SNHLY, CDR2 FYNNEI, per germline. CDR3 sequence (DNA): TGTGCCAGCAGTGGGGGGGGCGGTGAGCAGTTCTTC. This gives the protein CASSGGGGEQFF.

The chain uses TRBV15 and TRBJ2-2; D is possibly TRBD2 (6 bases). The V gene's germline CDR1 is LNHNV and CDR2 YYDKDF (reference sequence). Trimming shortened V by 3 bases and J by 3 bases, and 11 bases separated the two germline ends. This CDR3 is 15 amino acids long. Written as DNA, the CDR3 is TGTGCCACCAGCAGGGGCAGACTAGACACCGGGGAGCTGTTTTTT. Protein sequence: CATSRGRLDTGELFF. Supplemented by reference TRBV15 and TRBJ2-2, the full variable domain reads DAMVIQNPRYQVTQFGKPVTLSCSQTLNHNVMYWYQQKSSQAPKLLFHYYDKDFNNEADTPDNFQSRRPNTSFCFLDIRSPGLGDTAMYLCATSRGRLDTGELFFGEGSRLTVL.

The V and J genes are TRBV4-3 and TRBJ2-3; 8 bases map to TRBD1. CDR1 and CDR2 from the germline V gene are LGHNA and YSLEER. Trimming removed 1 base from V and 0 bases from J; junction bases left unmatched: 0. The CDR3 is 15 amino acids. This chain's CDR3 is CASSQGTGSTDTQYF. CDR3 sequence (DNA): TGCGCCAGCAGCCAAGGGACAGGGAGCACAGATACGCAGTATTTT.

The chain is built from TRBV16 and TRBJ1-4, with D tentatively TRBD1 (6 bases). Germline CDR1 is KGHSY and CDR2 is FQNENV. The CDR3 length is 15 residues. Trimming left V 4 bases short and J 7 bases short, with 16 bases between. In nucleotides, the CDR3 is TGTGCCAGCAGCCCGAGGGGGGGACGAAGTGAAAAACTGTTTTTT. This sequence encodes CASSPRGGRSEKLFF. Full variable domain (missing parts from reference TRBV16 and TRBJ1-4): GEEVAQTPKHLVRGEGQKAKLYCAPIKGHSYVFWYQQVLKNEFKFLISFQNENVFDETGMPKERFSAKCLPNSPCSLEIQATKLEDSAVYFCASSPRGGRSEKLFFGSGTQLSVL.

The V call is TRBV7-8, the J call TRBJ2-3, with D perhaps TRBD2 (6 bases). The germline V gene encodes CDR1 SGHVS and CDR2 FQNEAQ. With 5 bases removed from V and 2 bases from J, the gap between germline ends came to 14 bases. The CDR3 has 15 residues. CDR3 amino acids: CASSLLASLTDTQYF. CDR3 nucleotide sequence: TGTGCCAGCAGCCTCCTAGCGTCCCTCACAGATACGCAGTATTTT.

This chain uses TRBV29-1 with TRBJ2-3; the match to TRBD1 covers 9 bases. J was trimmed by 3 bases and V by 6 bases; bases with no gene match: 7. The CDR3 has 14 amino acids. From germline, CDR1 is SQVTM and CDR2 ANQGSEA. For the CDR3, the DNA is TGCAGCGTAATCACCGGGACAGGGACAGATACGCAGTATTTT. Amino acids: CSVITGTGTDTQYF.

The rearrangement links TRBV6-4 to TRBJ2-7; 13 nucleotides match TRBD2. CDR3 size: 16 residues. V trimming: 7 bases; J trimming: 0 bases; junction bases outside the gene matches: 6. Germline loops: CDR1 MRHNA, CDR2 SNTAGT. This CDR3 reads CASNRTSGGSSYEQYF. The CDR3, as DNA: TGTGCCAGCAACCGGACTAGCGGGGGCTCCTCCTACGAGCAGTACTTC.

The DNA for the CDR3 is TGTGCCAGCAGCCTACAGGGGTTTACCGGGGAGCTGTTTTTT. It encodes CASSLQGFTGELFF. This chain connects TRBV27 to TRBJ2-2; 7 nucleotides line up with TRBD1. Germline CDR1 is MNHEY and CDR2 is SMNVEV (reference sequence). Germline trimming cut 6 bases from V and 5 bases from J; bases unmatched to any gene: 6. The CDR3 runs to 14 residues.

The V and J genes are TRBV9 and TRBJ2-2; 11 bases fit TRBD2. CDR3 length: 19 residues. The ends lost 9 bases at V and 3 bases at J; junction bases unmatched: 19. Per germline, CDR1 SGDLS and CDR2 YYNGEE. CDR3 sequence (DNA): TGTGCCAACTCCCTGGGGACTAGCGGAAATCCCGCTGACACCGGGGAGCTGTTTTTT. Translated: CANSLGTSGNPADTGELFF.

The genes are TRBV6-4 and TRBJ2-3; 8 bases agree with TRBD2. The CDR3 sequence is 15 residues long. Germline lookup yields CDR1 MRHNA and CDR2 SNTAGT. The junction had 4 bases not matched to a gene; V was cut back by 0 bases and J by 5 bases. As DNA, the CDR3 is TGTGCCAGCAGTGACTCAGGCCTAGCGGGAGATACGCAGTATTTT. It encodes CASSDSGLAGDTQYF.

The chain joins TRBV2 to TRBJ2-5; 15 positions match TRBD2. CDR3 length: 17 amino acids. V gave up 6 bases and J gave up 2 bases; unmatched junction bases: 7. The germline CDR1 and CDR2 sequences are SNHLY and FYNNEI. The CDR3 sequence: CASRTGGLAGGQETQYF. CDR3 nucleotide sequence: TGTGCCAGCAGGACCGGGGGACTAGCGGGGGGACAAGAGACCCAGTACTTC.

The table lists this clone with a count of one. The J gene is TRBJ2-7, the V gene TRBV7-2; tentatively, D is TRBD2 (5 bases). V was clipped by 5 bases and J by 5 bases, with 22 bases between them. The CDR3 is 16 amino acids. Germline loops: CDR1 SGHTA, CDR2 FQGNSA. Here the CDR3 reads CASSPQSTRAFDEQYF. Here the CDR3 DNA reads TGTGCCAGCAGCCCACAATCTACGCGGGCCTTCGACGAGCAGTACTTC. Using reference TRBV7-2 and TRBJ2-7 for the parts outside the CDR3, the full variable domain is GAGVSQSPSNKVTEKGKDVELRCDPISGHTALYWYRQSLGQGLEFLIYFQGNSAPDKSGLPSDRFSAERTGGSVSTLTIQRTQQEDSAVYLCASSPQSTRAFDEQYFGPGTRLTVT.

The chain couples TRBV7-6 to TRBJ1-1, with a weak D call TRBD1 (5 bases). Germline V gene lookup returns CDR1 SGHVS and CDR2 FNYEAQ. The CDR3 extends over 14 amino acids. V lost 1 base, J lost 4 bases, and 10 bases lay in between. In nucleotides, the CDR3 is TGTGCCAGCAGCTTAGTTGGGGGGAGCACTGAAGCTTTCTTT. This translates into CASSLVGGSTEAFF.

This clone showed up just a few times. The J gene is TRBJ1-4, the V gene TRBV9; possible D gene TRBD1, 5 bases. The CDR3 has 15 amino acids. V dropped 0 bases and J dropped 8 bases, with 14 bases sitting between them. From germline, CDR1 is SGDLS and CDR2 YYNGEE. CDR3 nucleotide sequence: TGTGCCAGCAGCGTAGCCTCAGGGTTGGGGGAAAAACTGTTTTTT. Encoded protein: CASSVASGLGEKLFF.

The V and J genes are TRBV15 and TRBJ1-2, with D perhaps TRBD1 (6 bases). CDR1 LNHNV and CDR2 YYDKDF come from the germline V gene (reference sequence). The CDR3 is made up of 13 amino acids. V lost 5 bases and J 9 bases, leaving 16 bases between the germline ends. CDR3 residues: CATSPGRTESYTF. The DNA of the CDR3 is TGTGCCACCAGCCCAGGCCGGACAGAAAGCTACACCTTC.

The CDR3 DNA reads as TGTGCCAGCAGCAAACAGGGCAATTCCTACGAGCAGTACTTC. This codes for CASSKQGNSYEQYF. The chain combines TRBV9 with TRBJ2-7; tentative D call: TRBD1 (6 bases). CDR1 SGDLS and CDR2 YYNGEE come from the germline V gene. The length of the CDR3 is 14 residues. V shed 4 bases and J shed 1 base, with 12 bases lying between them. Drawing the rest from reference TRBV9 and TRBJ2-7, the complete variable domain is DSGVTQTPKHLITATGQRVTLRCSPRSGDLSVYWYQQSLDQGLQFLIQYYNGEERAKGNILERFSAQQFPDLHSELNLSSLELGDSALYFCASSKQGNSYEQYFGPGTRLTVT.

The chain has TRBV6-4 and TRBJ1-1; 8 bases match TRBD1. CDR1 and CDR2 from the germline V gene are MRHNA and SNTAGT. With 7 bases clipped from V and 5 bases from J, the junction kept 9 bases outside the gene matches. This CDR3 has 14 amino acids. CDR3 nucleotide sequence: TGTGCCAGCAAACCAGGGGGCGCTGGGACTGAAGCTTTCTTT. Protein: CASKPGGAGTEAFF.

A few counts support this clone. The chain employs TRBV6-4 and TRBJ2-3; 8 bases are a match to TRBD2. The CDR3 length is 15 residues. The V and J ends lost 4 bases and 4 bases, in that order; junction bases with no gene match: 7. In germline, CDR1 is MRHNA, CDR2 SNTAGT. The CDR3 region is CASSGREGSADTQYF. The CDR3 DNA is TGTGCCAGCAGTGGCCGGGAGGGAAGCGCAGATACGCAGTATTTT.

The rearrangement joins TRBV6-5 to TRBJ1-2; TRBD1 aligns across 7 bases. The V segment lost 5 bases and the J segment 5 bases; nucleotides outside the gene matches: 2. The CDR3 contains 12 residues. From germline, CDR1 is MNHEY and CDR2 SVGAGI. The CDR3 is CASSEQGYGYTF. In DNA form, the CDR3 reads TGTGCCAGCAGTGAACAGGGGTATGGCTACACCTTC.

This clone has more than one count but fewer than ten. The chain joins TRBV28 to TRBJ2-7; 10 bases align to TRBD1. CDR1 is MDHEN, CDR2 SYDVKM, per germline. V shed 8 bases, J shed 6 bases, and the junction held 10 bases outside the gene matches. The CDR3 sequence is 14 residues long. CDR3 in amino acids: CASDPGQGFSEQYF. CDR3 DNA: TGTGCCAGCGACCCGGGACAGGGGTTTTCCGAGCAGTACTTC.

The CDR3: CASSWRVPGLAEVYEQYF. CDR3 in DNA: TGTGCCAGCAGCTGGCGGGTGCCGGGACTAGCGGAAGTCTACGAGCAGTACTTC. The V gene is TRBV7-2, the J gene TRBJ2-7; 11 bases match TRBD2. Germline values: CDR1 SGHTA, CDR2 FQGNSA. V trimming: 4 bases; J trimming: 3 bases; junction bases outside the gene matches: 14. This CDR3 contains 18 residues.

V usage is TRBV14 and J usage is TRBJ1-5, with 9 bases identical to TRBD1. Germline lookup yields CDR1 SGHDN and CDR2 FVKESK. The CDR3 spans 13 residues. The V and J ends lost 4 bases and 6 bases, in that order; junction bases with no gene match: 1. The CDR3: CASSRDRAQPQHF. The CDR3 nucleotides read TGTGCCAGCAGCCGGGACAGGGCTCAGCCCCAGCATTTT.

The chain links TRBV7-9 to TRBJ1-1, with 10 bases matching TRBD1. Germline V gene data show CDR1 as SEHNR and CDR2 as FQNEAQ (reference sequence). CDR3 length: 17 residues. The trim removed 5 bases at V and 4 bases at J, leaving 13 bases unmatched. CDR3 sequence (DNA): TGTGCCAGCAGCACTAATAGACAGGGGGCAAAGGGCACTGAAGCTTTCTTT. Translation gives CASSTNRQGAKGTEAFF.

This sequence joins TRBV5-1 and TRBJ2-2; possibly TRBD1 for D (6 bases). Germline CDR1 SGHRS, CDR2 YFSETQ. V lost 0 bases and J 8 bases, leaving 11 bases between the germline ends. The CDR3 is 14 amino acids. CDR3 sequence reads: CASSLATGLGELFF. The CDR3, as DNA: TGCGCCAGCAGCTTGGCCACAGGGCTTGGGGAGCTGTTTTTT.

The CDR3 loop reads CASSFDLGTHNEQFF. The CDR3 region has the DNA TGTGCCAGCAGCTTCGATTTAGGGACTCACAATGAGCAGTTCTTC. This sequence joins TRBV7-2 and TRBJ2-1; a weak D match, TRBD2 (6 bases). Deletions cut 3 bases from V and 5 bases from J, with 14 bases between. Germline assignment: CDR1 SGHTA and CDR2 FQGNSA. This CDR3 contains 15 residues.

J is TRBJ2-5 and V is TRBV9, with 9 bases lining up with TRBD2. This CDR3 is built from 15 residues. V lost 2 bases to trimming and J lost 5 bases; unmatched junction nucleotides: 7. Per the germline V gene, CDR1 is SGDLS and CDR2 is YYNGEE. Written as DNA, the CDR3 is TGTGCCAGCAGCGTGGCTAGCGGGGCGGGGGAGACCCAGTACTTC. Protein product: CASSVASGAGETQYF.

J is TRBJ1-1 and V is TRBV5-1; 8 positions agree with TRBD1. Germline loops: CDR1 SGHRS, CDR2 YFSETQ. Trimming cost V 0 bases and J 8 bases; bases outside gene matches: 9. There are 15 residues in the CDR3. The DNA for the CDR3 is TGCGCCAGCAGCTTGGAAGCCAGGGGGCGCGGAGAAGCTTTCTTT. It translates to CASSLEARGRGEAFF.

This chain's CDR3 is CASSGTSGYEQYF. The CDR3 coding sequence is TGTGCCAGTAGTGGAACTAGCGGCTACGAGCAGTACTTC. This chain links TRBV19 with TRBJ2-7; TRBD2 matches 8 bases. The CDR3 has 13 residues. Trimming cost V 5 bases and J 3 bases; bases outside gene matches: 3. Per germline, CDR1 LNHDA and CDR2 SQIVND (reference sequence). Combining the CDR3 with reference TRBV19 and TRBJ2-7 gives the whole variable domain DGGITQSPKYLFRKEGQNVTLSCEQNLNHDAMYWYRQDPGQGLRLIYYSQIVNDFQKGDIAEGYSVSREKKESFPLTVTSAQKNPTAFYLCASSGTSGYEQYFGPGTRLTVT.